A selection of T cell receptor beta chains follows, all from one sample in a study of blood T cell repertoires in COVID-19. Assay used: immunoSEQ multiplex PCR; TCRdb lists only in-frame clones, some missing. The profile shows hundreds of thousands of clones, more than 90% of them singletons. Source material: PBMCs or T cells enriched from blood (not recorded which). All receptors come from a man aged 55 to 70 who had recovered from COVID-19. The CDR3 runs from the conserved cysteine through the conserved F or W. The size entry is marked missing in some rows and otherwise reads once, few, many or a size class.

V: TRBV5-6
size: NA
J: TRBJ2-5
CDR3: CASSLRGSGPRLGTQYF

V: TRBV7-7
size: NA
J: TRBJ2-3
CDR3: CASSLAPVSTDTQYF

V: TRBV27
size: NA
J: TRBJ2-7
CDR3: CASSLAGGPYEQYF

V: TRBV6-5
size: NA
J: TRBJ2-1
CDR3: CASIWANEQFF

V: TRBV6-4
size: NA
J: TRBJ2-1
CDR3: CASSDPRHSLADLINSSYNEQFF

V: TRBV23-1
size: NA
J: TRBJ2-4
CDR3: CASSRRGSAQYF

V: TRBV25-1
size: NA
J: TRBJ2-2
CDR3: CASSLGGTGELFF

V: TRBV5-4
size: NA
J: TRBJ2-7
CDR3: CASSAPREDEQYF

V: TRBV4-3
size: NA
J: TRBJ2-5
CDR3: CASSQDRGGEETQYF

V: TRBV5-1
size: NA
J: TRBJ1-4
CDR3: CASSRGGTGATNEKLFF

V: TRBV4-3
size: few
J: TRBJ2-7
CDR3: CASSQVWTGQDHEQYF

V: TRBV18
size: NA
J: TRBJ2-4
CDR3: CASSPQGGKNIQYF

V: TRBV11-3
size: once
J: TRBJ2-7
CDR3: CASSRTTGSYEQYF

V: TRBV28
size: NA
J: TRBJ2-1
CDR3: CASSTRQGSDNEQFF

V: TRBV4-1
size: NA
J: TRBJ1-5
CDR3: CASSLNRELNQPQHF

V: TRBV4-1
size: once
J: TRBJ1-3
CDR3: CASSQNDREGNTIYF

V: TRBV30
size: NA
J: TRBJ1-5
CDR3: CAWGGQGGLQPQHF

V: TRBV7-2
size: NA
J: TRBJ2-3
CDR3: CASSLLGEPSTDTQYF

V: TRBV7-9
size: NA
J: TRBJ1-1
CDR3: CATLAGDWDTEAFF

V: TRBV6-5
size: NA
J: TRBJ1-5
CDR3: CASHTPDRVEQPQHF

V: TRBV7-8
size: NA
J: TRBJ2-2
CDR3: CASTPIPGTGGFTGELFF

V: TRBV7-2
size: NA
J: TRBJ2-7
CDR3: CASSPLLAGPWGEQYF

V: TRBV15
size: NA
J: TRBJ1-1
CDR3: CATSRDRDRVTEAFF

V: TRBV10-3
size: NA
J: TRBJ1-3
CDR3: CAISGEISGNTIYF

V: TRBV5-5
size: NA
J: TRBJ1-1
CDR3: CASSLSRVNTEAFF

V: TRBV11-2
size: NA
J: TRBJ1-2
CDR3: CASSLGGGDYGYTF

V: TRBV19
size: once
J: TRBJ2-1
CDR3: CASSPTQGYSYNEQFF

V: TRBV5-6
size: once
J: TRBJ1-1
CDR3: CASSLITVTNTEAFF

V: TRBV11-1
size: few
J: TRBJ1-1
CDR3: CASSLGGANTEAFF

V: TRBV9
size: NA
J: TRBJ1-1
CDR3: CASSFRPGDLAFF

V: TRBV27
size: NA
J: TRBJ1-6
CDR3: CASRGSSYNSPLHF

V: TRBV5-4
size: NA
J: TRBJ1-4
CDR3: CASSLARGESNEKLFF

V: TRBV7-9
size: NA
J: TRBJ2-7
CDR3: CASSLVAGLIYEQYF

V: TRBV5-6
size: NA
J: TRBJ2-1
CDR3: CASSLVAGGRNEQFF

V: TRBV9
size: NA
J: TRBJ2-1
CDR3: CASSVVSQGVGNEQFF

V: TRBV2
size: NA
J: TRBJ2-1
CDR3: CASRARNEQFF

V: TRBV27
size: few
J: TRBJ2-2
CDR3: CASRPQANTGELFF

V: TRBV7-9
size: NA
J: TRBJ2-7
CDR3: CASSSDRGVTFEQYF

V: TRBV27
size: NA
J: TRBJ1-1
CDR3: CASSKTGVRGTEAFF

V: TRBV9
size: NA
J: TRBJ2-1
CDR3: CASSGKTSGVYNEQFF

V: TRBV3-1/TRBV3-2
size: NA
J: TRBJ1-2
CDR3: CASSQAGQLYGYTF